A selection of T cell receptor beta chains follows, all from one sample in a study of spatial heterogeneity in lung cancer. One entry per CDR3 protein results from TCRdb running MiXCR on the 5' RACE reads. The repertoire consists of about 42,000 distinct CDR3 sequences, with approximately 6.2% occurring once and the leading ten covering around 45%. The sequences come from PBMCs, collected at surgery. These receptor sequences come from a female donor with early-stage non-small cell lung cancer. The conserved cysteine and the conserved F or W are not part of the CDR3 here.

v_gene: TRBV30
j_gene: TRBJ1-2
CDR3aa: ARSTHGNGYT

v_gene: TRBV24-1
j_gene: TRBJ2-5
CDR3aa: ASGTSGAEETQY

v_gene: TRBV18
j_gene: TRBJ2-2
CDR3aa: ASSPVGQGGTGELF

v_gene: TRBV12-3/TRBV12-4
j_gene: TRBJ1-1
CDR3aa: ASSLVGNTEAF

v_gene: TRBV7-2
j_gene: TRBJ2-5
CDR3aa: ASSLGGAIETQY

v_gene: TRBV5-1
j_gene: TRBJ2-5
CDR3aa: ASSSIGTREETQY

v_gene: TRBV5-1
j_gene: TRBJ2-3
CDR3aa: ASSQEGSPQY

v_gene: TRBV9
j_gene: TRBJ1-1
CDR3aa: ASTFHDLQGGTEAF

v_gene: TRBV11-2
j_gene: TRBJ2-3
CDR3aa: ASSLGVLSSPQY

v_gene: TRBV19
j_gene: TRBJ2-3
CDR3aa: ASSLRRTDTQY

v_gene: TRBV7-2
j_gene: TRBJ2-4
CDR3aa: ASSLWGAKNIQY

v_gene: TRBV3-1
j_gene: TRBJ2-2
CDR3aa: ASSQDSRKRAPGELF

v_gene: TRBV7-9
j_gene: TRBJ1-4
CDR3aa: ASHKGPTNEKLF

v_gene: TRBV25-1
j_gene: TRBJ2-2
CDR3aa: ASSEQGTGELF

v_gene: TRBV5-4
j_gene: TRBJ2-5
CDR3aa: ASSPGRGEQTQY

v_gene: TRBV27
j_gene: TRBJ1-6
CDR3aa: ASSLFSGGRSSYNSPLH

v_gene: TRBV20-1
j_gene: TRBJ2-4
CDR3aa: SARSQGSNIQY

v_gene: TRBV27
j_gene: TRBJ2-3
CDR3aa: ASTNRGGTDTQY

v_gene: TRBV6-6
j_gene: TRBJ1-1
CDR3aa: ASSYRDRGTEAF

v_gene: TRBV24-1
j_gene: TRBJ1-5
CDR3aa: ATSGVGNQPQH

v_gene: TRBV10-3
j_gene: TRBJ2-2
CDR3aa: AISVLAGLTGELF

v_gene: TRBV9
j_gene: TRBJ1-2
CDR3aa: ASSAYGGQANYGYT

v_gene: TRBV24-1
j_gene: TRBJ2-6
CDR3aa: ATSDPVSSGANVLT

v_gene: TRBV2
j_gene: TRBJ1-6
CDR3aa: ASSANGVVSPLH

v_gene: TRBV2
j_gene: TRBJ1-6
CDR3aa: ASSKQDWDRGFNSPLH

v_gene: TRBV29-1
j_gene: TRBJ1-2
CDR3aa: SVGRQDLDGYT

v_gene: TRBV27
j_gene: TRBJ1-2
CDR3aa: ASSLNARTPTGYT

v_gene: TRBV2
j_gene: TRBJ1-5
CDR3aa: ASRGTGNQPQH

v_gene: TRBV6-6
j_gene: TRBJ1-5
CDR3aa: ASSYSIFQPQH

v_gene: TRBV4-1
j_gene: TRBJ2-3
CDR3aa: ASSPASGGTDTQY

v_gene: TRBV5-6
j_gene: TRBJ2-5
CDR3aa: ASRLGGPRAQETQY

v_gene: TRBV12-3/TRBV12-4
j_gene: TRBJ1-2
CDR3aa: ASSQRQGTDGYT

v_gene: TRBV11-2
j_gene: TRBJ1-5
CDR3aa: ASSVGILGNQPQH

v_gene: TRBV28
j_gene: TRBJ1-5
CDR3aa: ASRFRQGSRLEPQH

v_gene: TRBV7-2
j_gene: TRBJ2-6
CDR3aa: ASTLRPLDSGANVLT

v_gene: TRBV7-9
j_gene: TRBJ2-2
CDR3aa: ASSLEGMGNTGELF

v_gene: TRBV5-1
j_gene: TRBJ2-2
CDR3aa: ASGRQGRRTGELF

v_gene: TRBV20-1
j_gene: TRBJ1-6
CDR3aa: SASGSGQAYNSPLH

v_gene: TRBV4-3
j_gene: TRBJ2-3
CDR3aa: ASSPGQGTDTQY

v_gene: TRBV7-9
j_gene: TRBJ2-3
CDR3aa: ASSLVADTQY

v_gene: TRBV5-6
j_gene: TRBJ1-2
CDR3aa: ASSPGGDYGYT

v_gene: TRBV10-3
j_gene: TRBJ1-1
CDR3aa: AIRETGVGTEAF

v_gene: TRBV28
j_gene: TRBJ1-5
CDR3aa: ASIPGGLKNQPQH